This T cell receptor beta chain is from a study of shared clonotypes between healthy human individuals. V lost 4 bases to trimming and J lost 3 bases, with 11 bases between them. This CDR3 is 13 amino acids long. Germline CDR1 is SGHKS and CDR2 is YYEKEE (reference sequence). The data were produced by immunoSEQ multiplex PCR, yet TCRdb's version contains in-frame clones alone and is incomplete. Here the sample spans some 2,000,000 clones, about 95% being singletons. In the naive CD8 group, cells lacked CD45RO and were positively selected for CCR7, so terminally differentiated effector memory CD45RA+ cells were left out. Donors included only healthy HIV-negative adults lacking recent acute infections or vaccinations. The donors, all of them Caucasian adults, lived in Nashville, Tennessee.

The rearrangement joins TRBV5-5 to TRBJ2-7, with a tentative D call TRBD1 (5 bases). The sequencing sample was made of naive CD8+ T cells sorted from blood. The clonotype was recovered from a man aged 18 to 30 in good health. The CDR3 DNA reads TGTGCCAGCAGCCTGACAGCGTACTACGAGCAGTACTTC. Translation: CASSLTAYYEQYF.